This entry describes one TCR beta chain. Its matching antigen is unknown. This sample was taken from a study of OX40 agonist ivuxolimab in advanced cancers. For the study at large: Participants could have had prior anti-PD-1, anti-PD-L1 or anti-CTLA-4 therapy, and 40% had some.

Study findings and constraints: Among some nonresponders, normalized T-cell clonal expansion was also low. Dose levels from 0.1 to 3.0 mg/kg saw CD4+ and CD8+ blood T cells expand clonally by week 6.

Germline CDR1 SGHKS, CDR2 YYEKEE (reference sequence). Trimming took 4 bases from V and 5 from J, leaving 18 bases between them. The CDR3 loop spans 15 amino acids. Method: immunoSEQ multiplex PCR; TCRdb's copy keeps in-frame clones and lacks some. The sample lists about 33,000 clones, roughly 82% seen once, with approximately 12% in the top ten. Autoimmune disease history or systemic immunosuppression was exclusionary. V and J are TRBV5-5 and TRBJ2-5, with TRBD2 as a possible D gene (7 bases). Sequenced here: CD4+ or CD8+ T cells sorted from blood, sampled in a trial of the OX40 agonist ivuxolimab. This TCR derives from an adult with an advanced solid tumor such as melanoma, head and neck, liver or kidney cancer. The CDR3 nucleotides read TGTGCCAGCAGCACGTCCCGGGGGGCGCGGGAGACCCAGTACTTC. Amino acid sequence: CASSTSRGARETQYF.